The 9 T cell receptor beta chains reported below all come from one sample, sequenced in a study of T-cell reconstitution after alpha-beta-depleted transplantation in children. During its preparation, the TCRbeta library received unique molecular identifiers. Each CDR3 protein is one row after TCRdb ran MiXCR on the PCR reads. The sample holds hundreds of thousands of distinct CDR3 sequences, approximately 9.5% seen once. Sequencing was performed on PBMCs from the stem cell graft donor, taken from the stem cell graft. The receptor set was obtained from a human donor who donated a stem cell graft to a child with acute lymphoblastic leukemia.

The J gene is TRBJ2-7, the V gene TRBV6-1; 14 bases fit TRBD2. Germline V gives CDR1 MNHNS, CDR2 SASEGT. This CDR3 contains 17 residues. The ends lost 7 bases at V and 2 bases at J; junction bases unmatched: 10. CDR3 amino acids: CASNQGTSGGPPYEQYF. CDR3 nucleotides: TGTGCCAGCAACCAAGGGACTAGCGGGGGCCCACCCTACGAGCAGTACTTC.

The chain is built from TRBV4-3 and TRBJ1-2; D is unresolved. Trimming removed 0 bases at V and 4 bases at J, with 9 bases between. The CDR3 is 14 residues long. The germline CDR1 and CDR2 sequences are LGHNA and YSLEER. In DNA, the CDR3 is TGCGCCAGCAGCCAAGATGGGAGTGCCTATGGCTACACCTTC. The encoded protein is CASSQDGSAYGYTF.

This rearrangement joins TRBV25-1 to TRBJ1-6, with D hard to call. Germline V gives CDR1 MGHDK, CDR2 SYGVNS. CDR3 length: 12 residues. V lost 8 bases, J lost 9 bases, and 11 bases lay in between. The CDR3 sequence: CASGAGLSPLHF. CDR3 DNA sequence: TGTGCCAGCGGAGCGGGTCTTTCACCCCTCCACTTT.

There are a few counts of this clonotype. The chain joins TRBV9 to TRBJ2-1, with 13 bases matching TRBD2. This CDR3 spans 18 amino acids. V lost 0 bases, J lost 5 bases, and 8 bases stayed unmatched. Germline CDR1 is SGDLS and CDR2 is YYNGEE. CDR3 sequence (DNA): TGTGCCAGCAGCGTAGCAACTAGCGGGGGGGCCAGGGACAATGAGCAGTTCTTC. Protein: CASSVATSGGARDNEQFF.

This clonotype was observed a handful of times. The chain links TRBV4-1 to TRBJ2-7; no reliable D call. The CDR3 contains 16 residues. Trimming shortened V by 3 bases and J by 1 base, and 16 bases separated the two germline ends. Germline V CDR1 and CDR2: MGHRA, YSYEKL. This chain's CDR3 is CASSQAPGSLSYEQYF. For the CDR3, the DNA is TGCGCCAGCAGCCAGGCCCCCGGGTCTTTATCCTACGAGCAGTACTTC.

The table lists this clonotype with many counts. An end of the junction differs from the germline gene, which may be a read error. The V call is TRBV3-1, the J call TRBJ1-2; maybe TRBD1 (5 bases). The CDR3 extends over 11 amino acids. Germline V gene sequence: CDR1 LGHDT, CDR2 YNNKEL (reference sequence). Written as DNA, the CDR3 is TGCGCCAGCAGCCAGGGATATGGCTACACCTTC. It encodes CASSQGYGYTF.

The chain combines TRBV11-2 with TRBJ1-2; D possibly corresponds to TRBD1 (6 bases). CDR1 and CDR2 (germline): SGHAT, FQNNGV. Trimming took off 1 base at V and 5 bases at J, with 14 bases between the two ends. This CDR3 is built from 15 residues. CDR3 DNA sequence: TGTGCCAGCAGCTTAGGGCGGACAGTACAATATGGCTACACCTTC. It codes for CASSLGRTVQYGYTF.

The V and J genes are TRBV2 and TRBJ1-6; maybe TRBD1 (6 bases). The V and J ends lost 2 bases and 6 bases respectively, with 14 bases between them. CDR1 is SNHLY, CDR2 FYNNEI, per germline. This CDR3 comprises 16 residues. The CDR3 reads CASSERESGANSPLHF. CDR3 DNA sequence: TGTGCCAGCAGTGAAAGGGAATCGGGGGCTAATTCACCCCTCCACTTT.

Concerning this clonotype itself: The conserved phenylalanine or tryptophan is not found at the CDR3 terminus, so this likely reflects a read error. The genes are TRBV29-1 and TRBJ2-7; TRBD1 aligns across 9 bases. Germline trimming cut 6 bases from V and 2 bases from J; bases unmatched to any gene: 2. This CDR3 comprises 12 residues. The germline gives CDR1 SQVTM, CDR2 ANQGSEA. The CDR3 spells CSVGTGPYEQYC. The DNA of the CDR3 is TGCAGCGTCGGGACAGGGCCCTACGAGCAGTACTGC.